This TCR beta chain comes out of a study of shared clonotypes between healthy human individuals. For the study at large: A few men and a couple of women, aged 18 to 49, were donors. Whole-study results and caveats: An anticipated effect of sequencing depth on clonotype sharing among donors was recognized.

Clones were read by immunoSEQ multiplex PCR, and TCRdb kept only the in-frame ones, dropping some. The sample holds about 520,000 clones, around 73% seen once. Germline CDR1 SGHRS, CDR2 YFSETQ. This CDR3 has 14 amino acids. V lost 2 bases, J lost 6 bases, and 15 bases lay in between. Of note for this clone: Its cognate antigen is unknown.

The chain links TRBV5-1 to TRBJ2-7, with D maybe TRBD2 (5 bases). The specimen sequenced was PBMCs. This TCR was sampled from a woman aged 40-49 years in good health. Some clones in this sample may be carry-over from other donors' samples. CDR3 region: CASSFEGAGSEQYF. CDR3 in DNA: TGCGCCAGCAGCTTTGAGGGTGCGGGTAGCGAGCAGTACTTC.